The rows below give T cell receptor beta chains drawn from one sample of a study of T cells in localized non-small cell lung cancer. TCRdb's copy holds only in-frame clones and misses some; the assay was immunoSEQ multiplex PCR. This table has about 3,500 clones, roughly 31% appearing once. Sample: lung tumor tissue, taken before any cancer treatment. These TCRs come from a male donor at least 60 years old with stage I lung adenocarcinoma. The CDR3 runs from the conserved cysteine through the conserved F or W. D genes are given only for firm matches. The listing skips clone size in some rows; elsewhere it reads once, few, many or a size class.

v_call	d_call	j_call	clone_size	cdr3_nt	cdr3_aa
TRBV9	TRBD1	TRBJ1-1	-	TGTGCCAGCAGCGCCACAGGGGGGAACACTGAAGCTTTCTTT	CASSATGGNTEAFF
TRBV1	-	TRBJ2-3	few	TGCGCCAGCAGCCAAGGAACAGGGGTTACCACAGATACGCAGTATTTT	CASSQGTGVTTDTQYF
TRBV7-6	TRBD2	TRBJ2-7	few	TGTGCCAGCAGCCCTGGGCTAGCGGGAGGAACCCCCTACGAGCAGTACTTC	CASSPGLAGGTPYEQYF
TRBV19	-	TRBJ1-1	-	TGTGCCAGTAGTATTCGGACTAACGAAGCTTTCTTT	CASSIRTNEAFF
TRBV6-8	-	TRBJ1-1	medium-sized	TGTGCCAGCAGTTACTTCCCCGGGACTGCTTATGAAGCTTTCTTT	CASSYFPGTAYEAFF
TRBV11-3	TRBD2	TRBJ2-7	few	TGTGCCAGCAGCCCGACTAGCGGGGGCTCCTACGAGCAGTACTTC	CASSPTSGGSYEQYF
TRBV6-8	-	TRBJ2-2	few	TGTGCCAGCAGTTACTCCCTCGGACGGGACACCGGGGAGCTGTTTTTT	CASSYSLGRDTGELFF
TRBV11-3	TRBD1	TRBJ1-2	-	TGTGCCAGCAGCTTACGGGTTCGGACAGGGGATAACTATGGCTACACCTTC	CASSLRVRTGDNYGYTF
TRBV6-8	-	TRBJ2-7	-	TGTGCCAGCAGTTATGACAGGGACTCTCTCGAGCAGTACTTC	CASSYDRDSLEQYF
TRBV6-8	-	TRBJ2-7	-	TGTGCCAGCAGTTACTCGAAGCCACGGACGGATCTCTACGAGCAGTACTTC	CASSYSKPRTDLYEQYF
TRBV9	TRBD1	TRBJ1-1	few	TGTGCCAGCAGCGGGCAGGGGGCAGACACTGAAGCTTTCTTT	CASSGQGADTEAFF
TRBV30	-	TRBJ2-6	once	TGTGCCTCCGTGGGGGTAACCGGGGCCAACGTCCTGACTTTC	CASVGVTGANVLTF
TRBV9	-	TRBJ2-2	-	TGTGCCAGCAGCGTAGGGGCGGGGTCGAACACCGGGGAGCTGTTTTTT	CASSVGAGSNTGELFF
TRBV6-8	-	TRBJ2-2	-	TGTGCCAGCAGTTACTCTTGGGTTTCGAACACCGGGGAGCTGTTTTTT	CASSYSWVSNTGELFF
TRBV5-1	TRBD1	TRBJ1-1	-	TGCGCCAGCAGCTTGGTTGACAGGGAGTACACTGAAGCTTTCTTT	CASSLVDREYTEAFF
TRBV11-3	-	TRBJ1-4	few	TGTGCCAGCAGCCAAGCGGGGGCCGTCGGTGAAAAACTGTTTTTT	CASSQAGAVGEKLFF
TRBV6-8	-	TRBJ2-7	-	TGTGCCAGCAGCCGACCGGGACCCTTCTACGAGCAGTACTTC	CASSRPGPFYEQYF
TRBV11-3	-	TRBJ1-1	-	TGTGCCAGCAGCTTACCTCCGTTAGGGGCTGAAGCTTTCTTT	CASSLPPLGAEAFF
TRBV30	-	TRBJ1-5	-	TGTGCCTGGAGTCTCGGACAGCGGGATCAGCCCCAGCATTTT	CAWSLGQRDQPQHF
TRBV9	-	TRBJ2-3	few	TGTGCCAGCAGCGTTTACCCAGATACGCAGTATTTT	CASSVYPDTQYF
TRBV11-3	-	TRBJ1-1	few	TGTGCCAGCAGCTTAGGAGGGGTCTACACTGAAGCTTTCTTT	CASSLGGVYTEAFF
TRBV29-1	-	TRBJ2-1	-	TGCAGCGTTAGACCGACGATCTACAATGAGCAGTTCTTC	CSVRPTIYNEQFF
TRBV19	TRBD1	TRBJ1-5	-	TGTGCCAGTAGTCCCATCCAGGGGGGCAATCAGCCCCAGCATTTT	CASSPIQGGNQPQHF
TRBV19	-	TRBJ2-6	few	TGTGCCAGTAGTGGCAGAAGCTCTGGGGCCAACGTCCTGACTTTC	CASSGRSSGANVLTF
TRBV18	-	TRBJ2-7	few	TGTGCCAGCTCACCAATAATCTCCTACGAGCAGTACTTC	CASSPIISYEQYF
TRBV16	TRBD1	TRBJ1-2	few	TGTGCCAGCAGCCAATGGACAGGGGATGGCTACACCTTC	CASSQWTGDGYTF
TRBV29-1	-	TRBJ1-5	-	TGCAGCGTTGAACCAGGTAGCAATCAGCCCCAGCATTTT	CSVEPGSNQPQHF
TRBV5-1	TRBD2	TRBJ2-1	-	TGCGCCAGCAGGTCTGGGACTAGCGGTTTGAATGAGCAGTTCTTC	CASRSGTSGLNEQFF
TRBV29-1	TRBD2	TRBJ2-5	medium-sized	TGCAGCGTTCCCCGGACTAGCGGGAGAGCGGGGGAAGAGACCCAGTACTTC	CSVPRTSGRAGEETQYF
TRBV7-2	-	TRBJ1-3	medium-sized	TGTGCCAGCAGCTTAGCGCTTGGGGTGGTGGGCATCCCGAGCTCTGGAAACACCATATATTTT	CASSLALGVVGIPSSGNTIYF
TRBV19	-	TRBJ1-5	-	TGTGCCAGTAGTACCCCCCTCGGACGGTACAATCAGCCCCAGCATTTT	CASSTPLGRYNQPQHF
TRBV6-8	-	TRBJ1-1	few	TGTGCCAGCAGTTACCCTAACAGAGCTGAAGCTTTCTTT	CASSYPNRAEAFF
TRBV25-1	TRBD2	TRBJ2-1	-	TGTGCCAGCAGTGAACTAGCGGGAGGGCCTATAAAAGAGCAGTTCTTC	CASSELAGGPIKEQFF
TRBV6-1	TRBD1	TRBJ1-2	medium-sized	TGTGCCAGCAGTGAAGGCGGGACAGGGCGGGCTTCTAACTATGGCTACACCTTC	CASSEGGTGRASNYGYTF
TRBV30	-	TRBJ1-5	-	TGTGCCTGGAGTTGGGGGGCTGATCAGCCCCAGCATTTT	CAWSWGADQPQHF
TRBV15	TRBD1	TRBJ1-1	few	TGTGCCACCAGCAGAGATTCAGGGACAGGGATGAACACTGAAGCTTTCTTT	CATSRDSGTGMNTEAFF
TRBV29-1	-	TRBJ2-5	-	TGCAGCGTTGAAGATTTGAGACAGCAAGAGACCCAGTACTTC	CSVEDLRQQETQYF
TRBV15	-	TRBJ2-5	-	TGTGCCACCAGCTCCTCTAACCGGAGCCCCCAAGAGACCCAGTACTTC	CATSSSNRSPQETQYF
TRBV9	-	TRBJ2-7	medium-sized	TGTGCCAGCAGATGGACTGAATCCTACGAGCAGTACTTC	CASRWTESYEQYF
TRBV18	TRBD1	TRBJ1-1	-	TGTGCCAGCTCACCGACCGTGACAGGGGCCTCCGAAGCTTTCTTT	CASSPTVTGASEAFF
TRBV9	-	TRBJ2-7	-	TGTGCCAGCAGCGTAGAGGGCGCCGGGTACGAGCAGTACTTC	CASSVEGAGYEQYF
TRBV11-3	TRBD1	TRBJ1-2	-	TGTGCCAGCAGCCCCGGGACAGGCGGCGTATATGGCTACACCTTC	CASSPGTGGVYGYTF
TRBV10-2	-	TRBJ2-2	-	TGCGCCCGAGGGGGATCCGGGACAAAAAACACCGGGGAGCTGTTTTTT	CARGGSGTKNTGELFF
TRBV14	TRBD2	TRBJ2-1	-	TGTGCCAGCAGCCATCTAGAGGGCGGGAGGCCCTCCTACAATGAGCAGTTCTTC	CASSHLEGGRPSYNEQFF
TRBV9	TRBD1	TRBJ1-5	-	TGTGCCAGCAGCAGACAGGGGGCCAGCAATCAGCCCCAGCATTTT	CASSRQGASNQPQHF
TRBV10-2	-	TRBJ1-2	-	TGCGCCAGCAGTGTTGAACAGGACTATGGCTACACCTTC	CASSVEQDYGYTF
TRBV28	TRBD1	TRBJ2-7	-	TGTGCCAGCAGTTTTCCAGGGGGCCGGGTGAGGGAGCAGTACTTC	CASSFPGGRVREQYF
TRBV6-1	TRBD2	TRBJ2-1	few	TGTGCCATCAGTGAAGGACTAGCGGGAGCGGATGAGCAGTTCTTC	CAISEGLAGADEQFF
TRBV25-1	-	TRBJ2-2	-	TGTGCCAGCAGTGAACAGGGTAACACCGGGGAGCTGTTTTTT	CASSEQGNTGELFF
TRBV10-2	-	TRBJ1-1	-	TGCGCCAGCAGCCCGGGGGGGGAAACTGAAGCTTTCTTT	CASSPGGETEAFF
TRBV11-3	TRBD1	TRBJ2-5	-	TGTGCCAGCAGCGGGGACAGCCACCAAGAGACCCAGTACTTC	CASSGDSHQETQYF
TRBV30	-	TRBJ2-3	-	TGTGCCTGGAGTGTACTCAGGGGAGTAGATACGCAGTATTTT	CAWSVLRGVDTQYF
TRBV25-1	-	TRBJ2-3	-	TGTGCCAGCAGTGATCCCCAATGGGCAGATACGCAGTATTTT	CASSDPQWADTQYF
TRBV6-8	-	TRBJ2-1	large	TGTGCCAGCAGTCCCCGACAAGCTCGATTTCACAATGAGCAGTTCTTC	CASSPRQARFHNEQFF